These T cell receptor beta chains were read from a single sample in a study of blood T cell repertoires in COVID-19. Measured with immunoSEQ multiplex PCR; TCRdb has only the in-frame clones, and not every one. The sample holds around 700,000 clones, 80% to 90% seen once. The sample consisted of peripheral blood. These receptors were taken from a woman aged 18-29 years with acute or convalescent COVID-19. Each CDR3 is given with its conserved first and last residue. A D gene is named only where the DNA matches it firmly. Clone sizes are given selectively: once, few, many, or a class where the clone is expanded.

.	TRBV7-8	.	TRBJ1-4	CASSLPPGHELNEKLFF	TGTGCCAGCAGCTTACCACCGGGACACGAACTGAATGAAAAACTGTTTTTT
.	TRBV6-2/TRBV6-3	.	TRBJ1-2	CASSAGARGGYTF	TGTGCCAGCAGCGCAGGGGCCAGAGGAGGCTACACCTTC
.	TRBV7-2	TRBD1	TRBJ1-2	CASSSQGYGYTF	TGTGCCAGCAGCTCACAGGGGTATGGCTACACCTTC
.	TRBV9	TRBD2	TRBJ2-1	CASSVVGGGARNEQFF	TGTGCCAGCAGCGTAGTAGGCGGGGGGGCCAGGAATGAGCAGTTCTTC
.	TRBV14	TRBD1	TRBJ1-1	CASRGGGAEAFF	TGTGCCAGCAGAGGAGGGGGCGCTGAAGCTTTCTTT
.	TRBV30	.	TRBJ1-5	CAWNLGGEKPQHF	TGTGCCTGGAATCTCGGGGGAGAGAAGCCCCAGCATTTT
.	TRBV6-5	.	TRBJ1-6	CASSYGAGRGTLHF	TGTGCCAGCAGTTACGGGGCAGGCCGCGGCACCCTCCACTTT
.	TRBV27	TRBD1	TRBJ1-1	CASSSSGGRGTEAFF	TGTGCCAGCAGTTCATCAGGGGGTAGGGGCACTGAAGCTTTCTTT
.	TRBV10-3	.	TRBJ2-7	CAVRDTVTYEQYF	TGTGCCGTCCGGGACACGGTGACCTACGAGCAGTACTTC
few	TRBV6-5	.	TRBJ1-6	CASSINSPLHF	TGTGCCAGCAGCATCAATTCACCCCTCCACTTT
.	TRBV19	.	TRBJ1-1	CASSVGGTEAFF	TGTGCCAGTAGTGTCGGGGGCACTGAAGCTTTCTTT
.	TRBV15	TRBD1	TRBJ1-6	CATSSAGTGNSPLHF	TGTGCCACCAGCTCTGCCGGGACAGGGAATTCACCCCTCCACTTT
once	TRBV6-5	.	TRBJ1-5	CASRQTVSSNQPQHF	TGTGCCAGCAGACAAACAGTCAGTAGCAATCAGCCCCAGCATTTT
.	TRBV9	.	TRBJ1-2	CASSPPGYGYTF	TGTGCCAGCAGCCCACCGGGCTATGGCTACACCTTC
.	TRBV19	.	TRBJ1-4	CASGPTRTNEKLFF	TGTGCCAGTGGCCCGACTCGGACTAATGAAAAACTGTTTTTT
.	TRBV28	.	TRBJ2-7	CASTRRPLEQYF	TGTGCCAGCACTAGGCGACCCCTCGAGCAGTACTTC
once	TRBV7-2	.	TRBJ2-1	CASRPTRDGEQFF	TGTGCCAGCAGGCCAACTAGGGATGGTGAGCAGTTCTTC
.	TRBV3-1/TRBV3-2	TRBD1	TRBJ1-2	CASSPYDRGGYGYTF	TGTGCCAGCAGCCCCTACGACAGGGGAGGCTATGGCTACACCTTC
.	TRBV9	TRBD1	TRBJ1-5	CASSGGDRVNQPQHF	TGTGCCAGCAGCGGGGGGGACAGGGTGAATCAGCCCCAGCATTTT
once	TRBV7-9	.	TRBJ1-1	CASSLGAANTEAFF	TGTGCCAGCAGCTTGGGAGCAGCAAACACTGAAGCTTTCTTT
.	TRBV2	.	TRBJ1-2	CASKRDWAEYTF	TGTGCCAGCAAGAGGGACTGGGCAGAATACACCTTC
.	TRBV7-2	.	TRBJ2-7	CASTPARTHYEQYF	TGTGCCAGCACCCCCGCGCGGACTCACTACGAGCAGTACTTC
.	TRBV4-3	TRBD1	TRBJ1-2	CASSQEGQGVYLNGYTF	TGCGCCAGCAGCCAAGAGGGACAGGGCGTCTATCTTAATGGCTACACCTTC
.	TRBV6-1	.	TRBJ1-5	CASSDRGAGQPQHF	TGTGCCAGCAGTGACAGGGGCGCAGGTCAGCCCCAGCATTTT
.	TRBV7-2	.	TRBJ1-1	CASSPMTANTEAFF	TGTGCCAGCAGCCCCATGACAGCGAACACTGAAGCTTTCTTT
once	TRBV5-1	TRBD1	TRBJ1-1	CASSLDRDTEAFF	TGCGCCAGCAGCCTGGACAGGGACACTGAAGCTTTCTTT
.	TRBV5-1	TRBD1	TRBJ1-2	CASQGGRGYTF	TGCGCCAGCCAGGGGGGCAGGGGCTACACCTTC
.	TRBV5-6	.	TRBJ2-7	CASSYHMPSSYEQYF	TGTGCCAGCAGCTATCACATGCCCAGCTCCTACGAGCAGTACTTC
.	TRBV29-1	TRBD1	TRBJ1-2	CSVAWTGGEDGYGYTF	TGCAGCGTTGCCTGGACAGGGGGCGAAGATGGCTATGGCTACACCTTC
.	TRBV19	.	TRBJ2-7	CASSIVRGDYEQYF	TGTGCCAGTAGTATAGTCCGAGGCGACTACGAGCAGTACTTC
.	TRBV23-1	TRBD1	TRBJ1-2	CASSQTGGVRGYTF	TGCGCCAGCAGTCAGACAGGGGGAGTAAGGGGCTACACCTTC
.	TRBV18	TRBD1	TRBJ2-7	CASSPPGAGGEQYF	TGTGCCAGCTCACCACCTGGAGCAGGGGGCGAGCAGTACTTC
.	TRBV5-6	TRBD1	TRBJ1-6	CASSFQLTGDSPLHF	TGTGCCAGCAGCTTCCAGCTAACAGGGGATTCACCCCTCCACTTT
.	TRBV18	.	TRBJ1-6	CASSPEANSPLHF	TGTGCCAGCTCACCAGAAGCAAATTCACCCCTCCACTTT
.	TRBV4-1	TRBD1	TRBJ2-7	CASSAPTAGTGGTEQYF	TGCGCCAGCAGCGCACCCACAGCCGGGACAGGGGGCACCGAGCAGTACTTC
.	TRBV7-9	TRBD1	TRBJ1-2	CASSPPGQTYGYTF	TGTGCCAGCAGCCCCCCGGGACAGACCTATGGCTACACCTTC
.	TRBV6-5	.	TRBJ2-7	CASSYGQGSHEQYF	TGTGCCAGCAGTTACGGGCAGGGGAGCCACGAGCAGTACTTC
few	TRBV6-6	.	TRBJ1-1	CASSDGQNTEAFF	TGTGCCAGCAGTGACGGACAGAACACTGAAGCTTTCTTT
.	TRBV23-1	.	TRBJ2-6	CASSQPPGRASVDGANVLTF	TGCGCCAGCAGTCAACCACCGGGCAGGGCCTCCGTAGATGGGGCCAACGTCCTGACTTTC
.	TRBV10-3	.	TRBJ1-5	CAIGQAGESNQPQHF	TGTGCCATCGGTCAGGCGGGGGAGAGCAATCAGCCCCAGCATTTT